This T cell receptor (beta chain) is drawn from a study of shared clonotypes between healthy human individuals. Concerning this clone: Its antigen is unidentified.

Positive CCR7 selection of CD45RO-negative cells yielded the naive CD8 cells, and terminally differentiated effector memory CD45RA+ cells were excluded. Study-level findings and limits: Generation probabilities of non-shared clonotypes were lower (relative to those shared by all four donors). Genetic and exposure-history diversity was limited by the few donors.

Trimming removed 2 bases from V and 2 bases from J; junction bases left unmatched: 2. The CDR3 spans 14 residues. In germline, CDR1 is MNHEY, CDR2 SVGAGI. Assay used: immunoSEQ multiplex PCR; TCRdb lists only in-frame clones, some missing. The sample lists roughly 2,000,000 clones; just over 90% were seen once. The genes are TRBV6-5 and TRBJ2-7, with 8 positions matching TRBD2. Sequencing was done on a sample of naive CD8+ T cells from PBMCs. This clonotype was obtained from a man younger than 30 in good health. Some clones in this sample may be carry-over from other donors' samples. CDR3: CASSYDGRAYEQYF. As DNA, the CDR3 is TGTGCCAGCAGTTACGACGGGAGGGCCTACGAGCAGTACTTC.